The rows below give T cell receptor beta chains drawn from one sample of a study of early stage breast cancer tumors. Method: immunoSEQ multiplex PCR; TCRdb's copy keeps in-frame clones and lacks some. The data hold tens of thousands of clones, with around four fifths observed a single time. Sequenced input: blood. Receptors were obtained from a person between 35 and 49 years old with breast cancer. CDR3s include the opening cysteine and the closing phenylalanine or tryptophan. Size is omitted from some rows. Given values are once, few, many or a class for expanded clones.

clone_size v_call cdr3_aa
NA TRBV19 CASSITGGSGTYEQYF
NA TRBV18 CASSGAFSGANVLTF
NA TRBV5-1 CASSFTDTQYF
NA TRBV6-1 CASSERVSGANVLTF
NA TRBV6-5 CASSSTPWGEQFF
NA TRBV4-2 CASSLAVGGYEQYF
NA TRBV30 CAWSVASSGRGEQYF
once TRBV29-1 CSVELGRRSTDTQYF
NA TRBV30 CAWGDRRLFHEQYF
NA TRBV5-1 CASSPTSLRLGELFF
NA TRBV10-2 CASSDVQGQGDEKLFF
NA TRBV5-4 CASSLDGHEIREQYF
NA TRBV19 CASSRSGNQPQHF
NA TRBV6-4 CASSDGPRDEQFF
NA TRBV7-8 CASSFSVNQPQHF
NA TRBV6-1 CASGGASGYNEQFF
NA TRBV5-1 CASSWSGSSTDTQYF
medium-sized TRBV9 CASSEGGEGWAFF
NA TRBV15 CATSSPVGLAGVYEQYF
few TRBV19 CASSDDTYYGVYGYTF
NA TRBV6-9 CASRDNSPLHF
NA TRBV18 CASSTGTVAAGELFF
NA TRBV28 CASGEEELFF
NA TRBV6-1 CASSEPTGWNEQYF
NA TRBV5-1 CASTLGTSSYEQYF
NA TRBV7-9 CASSPQGEGSNEKLFF
NA TRBV5-4 CASSFRLAGAPGELFF
NA TRBV6-5 CASRITAGHTQYF
NA TRBV6-1 CASSEREAGELFF
NA TRBV27 CASSLRGGLAGGYEQYF
NA TRBV5-1 CASSLDLGASGANVLTF
NA TRBV5-1 CASRGGRGGKETQYF
once TRBV7-9 CASSLEEGRGYGYTF
NA TRBV27 CASRKEVLAGDTQYF
NA TRBV6-6 CASSREPSYEQYF
once TRBV7-9 CASSRQGPLLDGYTF
NA TRBV6-1 CASSAGGFSNQPQHF
NA TRBV2 CASSTGGIEKLFF
few TRBV30 CAWSVRTGANVLTF
few TRBV11-2 CASSSTGESFSGNTIYF
few TRBV27 CASSETGGKNIQYF
NA TRBV6-5 CASSSRPEPRENIQYF
NA TRBV7-8 CASSFRGGNYGYTF
NA TRBV21-1 CASSKVTRVGTGELFF
NA TRBV7-7 CASSPDASGITDTQYF
NA TRBV9 CASSVGGGAETQYF